This entry describes one TCR beta chain. Authors' data handling: Amplification from reference gene primers served as the basis for estimated nucleated cell counts. Produced via immunoSEQ multiplex PCR; TCRdb's table is partial and in-frame only. V, J and clone size were drawn from that table, and D and trimming were deduced from the DNA. The sample contains about 23,000 clones, 85% to 95% of which appear only once. This entry is derived from a study of blood T cell repertoires in COVID-19. Looking at the study overall: The origin of the acute and convalescent COVID-19 samples was the United States, Italy and Spain. Sources were T cells, B-cell-depleted T cells, or PBMCs; the material itself was cDNA or gDNA.

This CDR3 contains 13 residues. Deletions cut 5 bases from V and 1 base from J, with 8 bases between. Germline V gene sequence: CDR1 SNHLY, CDR2 FYNNEI. Material: peripheral blood. The rearrangement joins TRBV2 to TRBJ1-1, with D possibly being TRBD1 (5 bases). This clonotype was sampled from a woman aged 45 to 65 with active COVID-19. The chain's CDR3 is CASSNQGNTEAFF. The CDR3 DNA reads as TGTGCCAGCAGTAATCAGGGGAACACTGAAGCTTTCTTT. Supplemented by reference TRBV2 and TRBJ1-1, the full variable domain reads EPEVTQTPSHQVTQMGQEVILRCVPISNHLYFYWYRQILGQKVEFLVSFYNNEISEKSEIFDDQFSVERPDGSNFTLKIRSTKLEDSAMYFCASSNQGNTEAFFGQGTRLTVV.